The 30 T cell receptor beta chains below come from one sample, sequenced in a study of T-cell reconstitution after alpha-beta-depleted transplantation in children. As it was prepared, the TCRbeta library received unique molecular identifiers. MiXCR, run by TCRdb on the PCR reads, gives a single entry per CDR3 protein. This table has over 200,000 distinct CDR3 sequences, about 9.5% appearing once. Here the sequenced sample was PBMCs from the stem cell graft donor, taken from the stem cell graft. Receptors were obtained from a human donor who donated a stem cell graft to a child with acute lymphoblastic leukemia.

This clonotype appeared many times. The V gene is TRBV21-1, the J gene TRBJ1-2. TRBV21-1 is marked as a pseudogene. The CDR3 length is 15 residues. The chain's CDR3 is CASSKAQGKDYGYTF. CDR3 coding DNA: TGTGCCAGCAGCAAAGCGCAAGGGAAAGACTATGGCTACACCTTC.

This clonotype turned up a few times. The V call is TRBV3-1, the J call TRBJ2-3; TRBD2 aligns across 7 bases. The trim removed 0 bases at V and 0 bases at J, leaving 9 bases unmatched. This CDR3 spans 18 amino acids. Germline lookup yields CDR1 LGHDT and CDR2 YNNKEL (reference sequence). The CDR3 DNA sequence: TGTGCCAGCAGCCAAGATTCGCCGCCGCGGGGGAGCACAGATACGCAGTATTTT. Protein sequence: CASSQDSPPRGSTDTQYF.

This sequence joins TRBV18 and TRBJ1-4; weak D call: TRBD1 (6 bases). The CDR3 loop spans 15 amino acids. With 2 bases removed from V and 7 bases from J, the gap between germline ends came to 14 bases. Germline CDR1 reads KGHSH; CDR2 reads LQKENI. In nucleotides, the CDR3 is TGTGCCAGCTCACCAGTTCTACAGGGCCGTGAAAAACTGTTTTTT. Its translation: CASSPVLQGREKLFF.

This clonotype was observed a handful of times. The gene calls are TRBV6-6 and TRBJ1-5; D remains unclear. CDR3 length: 13 amino acids. The germline CDR1 and CDR2 sequences are MNHNY and SVGAGI (reference sequence). Deletions cut 7 bases from V and 4 bases from J, with 11 bases between. CDR3 residues: CASIISQNQPQHF. DNA for the CDR3: TGTGCCAGCATAATTTCCCAGAATCAGCCCCAGCATTTT.

In its sample, this clonotype was seen many times. The CDR3 DNA follows: TGTGCCAGCAGCTTAGATGGCCTGAACACCGGGGAGCTGTTTTTT. Residues: CASSLDGLNTGELFF. The chain combines TRBV11-3 with TRBJ2-2; D is undetermined. The CDR3 is 15 amino acids. Trimming left V 0 bases short and J 1 base short, with 6 bases between. CDR1 is SGHNT, CDR2 YENEEA, per germline.

This sequence joins TRBV28 and TRBJ1-6; the match to TRBD1 covers 7 bases. Germline CDR1 MDHEN, CDR2 SYDVKM. V trimming: 4 bases; J trimming: 6 bases; junction bases outside the gene matches: 9. This CDR3 is built from 16 residues. CDR3 coding DNA: TGTGCCAGCAGTTCCGCCCGGGCAGGGGGTAATTCACCCCTCCACTTT. This gives the protein CASSSARAGGNSPLHF.

About this clonotype itself: A much larger clone is a single base away; this may be a read error. The chain is built from TRBV12-3 or TRBV12-4 and TRBJ1-6; no firm D call. This CDR3 contains 14 residues. Trimming pared 10 bases from V and 0 bases from J, leaving 10 bases between. In DNA, the CDR3 is TGTGCCACCTCCGCCAGCTCCTATAATTCACCCCTCCACTTT. It specifies CATSASSYNSPLHF.

This clonotype has at least ten counts. The V and J genes are TRBV12-3 or TRBV12-4 and TRBJ1-1, with 10 bases identical to TRBD1. Trimming removed 3 bases from V and 4 bases from J; junction bases left unmatched: 8. The CDR3 contains 16 residues. The CDR3 region has the DNA TGTGCCAGCAGTTTGGGACAGGGGTTGGCCCTCACTGAAGCTTTCTTT. It encodes CASSLGQGLALTEAFF.

The chain recombines TRBV7-2 with TRBJ2-2; 9 bases map to TRBD1. Per germline, CDR1 SGHTA and CDR2 FQGNSA. V was clipped by 4 bases and J by 4 bases; unmatched bases: 7. This CDR3 is built from 16 residues. CDR3 sequence (DNA): TGTGCCAGCAGCTCATACAGGGGGCTTGTCACCGGGGAGCTGTTTTTT. It encodes CASSSYRGLVTGELFF.

This clonotype has only a few counts. The chain links TRBV29-1 to TRBJ2-1, with D possibly being TRBD1 (5 bases). Looked up from germline, CDR1 is SQVTM and CDR2 is ANQGSEA. V was pared by 4 bases and J by 7 bases, with 17 bases between. The CDR3 has 14 residues. The CDR3 spells CSVVGIGALNEQFF. The CDR3 nucleotides read TGCAGCGTTGTAGGGATAGGGGCGTTGAATGAGCAGTTCTTC.

This clonotype was recorded at least ten times. The genes are TRBV29-1 and TRBJ2-2; tentative D call: TRBD2 (5 bases). CDR1 and CDR2 from the germline V gene are SQVTM and ANQGSEA. The CDR3 runs 15 residues. The V and J ends lost 8 bases and 5 bases respectively, with 21 bases between them. The CDR3 is CSTITRSDGTGELFF. The CDR3 DNA reads TGCAGCACAATAACCCGTAGCGACGGGACCGGGGAGCTGTTTTTT.

Ten or more counts support this clonotype. The chain carries TRBV18 and TRBJ1-1; D possibly corresponds to TRBD1 (6 bases). The CDR3 is 16 amino acids. V lost 3 bases, J lost 1 base, and 15 bases lay in between. The V gene's germline CDR1 is KGHSH and CDR2 LQKENI. The CDR3 sequence: CASSPKQGGENTEAFF. The CDR3 DNA sequence: TGTGCCAGCTCACCTAAACAGGGAGGGGAGAACACTGAAGCTTTCTTT. The entire variable domain, with the rest obtained from reference TRBV18 and TRBJ1-1, is as follows: NAGVMQNPRHLVRRRGQEARLRCSPMKGHSHVYWYRQLPEEGLKFMVYLQKENIIDESGMPKERFSAEFPKEGPSILRIQQVVRGDSAAYFCASSPKQGGENTEAFFGQGTRLTVV.

This clonotype was picked up many times. V usage is TRBV7-2 and J usage is TRBJ2-2; no clear D. The CDR3 is made up of 15 amino acids. Looked up from germline, CDR1 is SGHTA and CDR2 is FQGNSA. The ends were cut back, 3 bases at V and 2 bases at J, with 10 bases in the middle. The CDR3 region is CASSFTSTNTGELFF. The CDR3 nucleotides are TGTGCCAGCAGCTTTACAAGCACCAACACCGGGGAGCTGTTTTTT.

The chain is built from TRBV27 and TRBJ2-2, with D perhaps TRBD1 (6 bases). Trimming left V 7 bases short and J 7 bases short, with 19 bases between. CDR3 length: 15 residues. CDR1 and CDR2 from the germline V gene are MNHEY and SMNVEV (reference sequence). CDR3 DNA: TGTGCCAGCACCGAAATCCACCGAGGGGGCGGGGAGCTGTTTTTT. It translates to CASTEIHRGGGELFF.

This clonotype came up many times. The V call is TRBV3-1, the J call TRBJ1-5; D ambiguous. The germline V gene encodes CDR1 LGHDT and CDR2 YNNKEL (reference sequence). The CDR3 has 14 amino acids. Deletions cut 1 base from V and 4 bases from J, with 8 bases between. The CDR3: CASSQGSWNQPQHF. In DNA form, the CDR3 reads TGTGCCAGCAGCCAAGGGTCCTGGAATCAGCCCCAGCATTTT.

In its sample, this clonotype was seen a few times. The chain uses TRBV27 and TRBJ1-5, with a tentative D call TRBD1 (6 bases). V lost 2 bases to trimming and J lost 2 bases, with 16 bases between them. Germline V gene data show CDR1 as MNHEY and CDR2 as SMNVEV (reference sequence). The CDR3 contains 17 residues. In DNA form, the CDR3 reads TGTGCCAGCAGTTTAGAAGGCAGGGGCGCCGGCAATCAGCCCCAGCATTTT. Translation gives CASSLEGRGAGNQPQHF.

The chain recombines TRBV20-1 with TRBJ2-2; TRBD2 agrees at 7 bases. Germline V gives CDR1 DFQATT, CDR2 SNEGSKA (reference sequence). The J segment lost 4 bases and the V segment lost 3 bases, leaving 5 bases of the junction unmatched. This CDR3 has 14 residues. In nucleotides, the CDR3 is TGCAGTGCTAGCGATCGGGGGGTCACCGGGGAGCTGTTTTTT. It translates to CSASDRGVTGELFF.

This chain links TRBV3-1 with TRBJ2-4, with a weak D call TRBD1 (5 bases). The V gene lost 0 bases and the J gene lost 11 bases, with 14 bases spanning the gap. The CDR3 spans 14 residues. From germline, CDR1 is LGHDT and CDR2 YNNKEL (reference sequence). The CDR3 DNA sequence: TGTGCCAGCAGCCAAGATTCTGTCCAGGGCCTTCAGTACTTC. Its protein product is CASSQDSVQGLQYF. Drawing the rest from reference TRBV3-1 and TRBJ2-4, the complete variable domain is DTAVSQTPKYLVTQMGNDKSIKCEQNLGHDTMYWYKQDSKKFLKIMFSYNNKELIINETVPNRFSPKSPDKAHLNLHINSLELGDSAVYFCASSQDSVQGLQYFGAGTRLSVL.

This clonotype was observed many times. V and J are TRBV20-1 and TRBJ1-2, with D perhaps matching TRBD1 (6 bases). CDR3 size: 13 residues. Trimming stripped 5 bases from V and 2 bases from J, with 12 bases between. CDR1 is DFQATT and CDR2 is SNEGSKA in the germline V gene (reference sequence). CDR3 in amino acids: CSAVGGSNYGYTF. CDR3 nucleotides: TGCAGTGCTGTCGGGGGCTCGAACTATGGCTACACCTTC.

This clonotype was found a few times. The V gene is TRBV6-5, the J gene TRBJ1-6; TRBD1 is a possible D gene (6 bases). V lost 6 bases, J lost 1 base, and 16 bases lay in between. The CDR3 spans 17 residues. Germline loops: CDR1 MNHEY, CDR2 SVGAGI. CDR3 coding DNA: TGTGCCAGCAGCACCATAGGGGGGAGGTCCTATAATTCACCCCTCCACTTT. Its protein product is CASSTIGGRSYNSPLHF.

The DNA for the CDR3 is TGTGCCAGCAGCAGCCCGGGACAGAATTCACCCCTCCACTTT. It is translated as CASSSPGQNSPLHF. This chain connects TRBV9 to TRBJ1-6; 7 nucleotides agree with TRBD1. Germline V gene sequence: CDR1 SGDLS, CDR2 YYNGEE. The CDR3 contains 14 residues. Losses at the gene ends were 4 bases for V and 7 bases for J; bases not matched to a gene: 5. The full variable domain, its missing parts supplied by reference TRBV9 and TRBJ1-6, is DSGVTQTPKHLITATGQRVTLRCSPRSGDLSVYWYQQSLDQGLQFLIQYYNGEERAKGNILERFSAQQFPDLHSELNLSSLELGDSALYFCASSSPGQNSPLHFGNGTRLTVT.

This clonotype was detected only a few times. The chain uses TRBV6-1 and TRBJ2-2; 7 nucleotides match TRBD1. CDR1 is MNHNS, CDR2 SASEGT, per germline. With 5 bases clipped from V and 5 bases from J, the junction kept 2 bases outside the gene matches. There are 13 residues in the CDR3. Written as DNA, the CDR3 is TGTGCCAGCAGTAAGGACAGGACCGGGGAGCTGTTTTTT. It specifies CASSKDRTGELFF.

The table lists this clonotype with many counts. The chain uses TRBV24-1 and TRBJ2-2; D is perhaps TRBD1 (5 bases). Germline V gives CDR1 KGHDR, CDR2 SFDVKD. The CDR3 loop spans 12 amino acids. Trimming removed 9 bases at V and 6 bases at J, with 10 bases between. CDR3 sequence: CATRQFPGELFF. The CDR3 coding sequence is TGTGCCACCCGACAGTTCCCCGGGGAGCTGTTTTTT.

This clonotype appeared a few times. The chain links TRBV19 to TRBJ1-2; 8 bases match TRBD1. Losses at the gene ends were 4 bases for V and 3 bases for J; bases not matched to a gene: 4. The CDR3 is made up of 14 amino acids. Germline V CDR1 and CDR2: LNHDA, SQIVND (reference sequence). Here the CDR3 DNA reads TGTGCCAGTAGTAGCTCAGGGGGCGACTATGGCTACACCTTC. Translation gives CASSSSGGDYGYTF.

The sample holds a few counts of this clonotype. This rearrangement joins TRBV27 to TRBJ2-1; possible D gene TRBD2, 7 bases. The CDR3 totals 15 residues. V lost 3 bases to trimming and J lost 4 bases, with 13 bases between them. CDR1 MNHEY and CDR2 SMNVEV come from the germline V gene (reference sequence). In nucleotides, the CDR3 is TGTGCCAGCAGTTTTCGAAAGGGGGGGTACAATGAGCAGTTCTTC. Amino acid sequence: CASSFRKGGYNEQFF.

This clonotype was detected only a few times. V usage is TRBV20-1 and J usage is TRBJ1-5; weak D call: TRBD1 (6 bases). V lost 6 bases, J lost 3 bases, and 15 bases lay in between. Germline V gives CDR1 DFQATT, CDR2 SNEGSKA (reference sequence). This CDR3 has 14 residues. For the CDR3, the DNA is TGCAGTGCCCTAAGTACAGGGTCCAATCAGCCCCAGCATTTT. It yields the protein CSALSTGSNQPQHF.

This clonotype was counted ten times or more. For the CDR3, the DNA is TGTGCCAGCAGCCCCGGATCCGACACCTACGAGCAGTACTTC. This encodes CASSPGSDTYEQYF. This chain joins TRBV3-1 and TRBJ2-7; no clear D gene. CDR3 length equals 14 residues. V was pared by 4 bases and J by 2 bases, with 12 bases between. Germline loops: CDR1 LGHDT, CDR2 YNNKEL (reference sequence).

The genes are TRBV10-3 and TRBJ1-1; D uncertain. The germline V gene has CDR1 ENHRY and CDR2 SYGVKD. With 3 bases removed from V and 2 bases from J, the gap between germline ends came to 10 bases. The CDR3 spans 14 residues. The CDR3 protein is CAISDHSTNTEAFF. The CDR3 DNA reads TGTGCCATCAGTGATCACAGTACCAACACTGAAGCTTTCTTT.

The chain links TRBV7-9 to TRBJ1-2, with D possibly being TRBD1 (6 bases). Germline V CDR1 and CDR2: SEHNR, FQNEAQ (reference sequence). V lost 5 bases and J lost 8, with 18 bases in between. The CDR3 has 14 amino acids. The CDR3 nucleotides are TGTGCCAGCAGCCCCAGAACAGGGAAAGGCGGCTACACCTTC. This sequence encodes CASSPRTGKGGYTF.

The rearrangement links TRBV5-6 to TRBJ1-6; D gene uncertain. CDR3 length: 15 amino acids. V was cut by 0 bases and J by 8 bases, with 12 bases left in between. Germline lookup yields CDR1 SGHDT and CDR2 YYEEEE. CDR3 DNA sequence: TGTGCCAGCAGCTTGGATCCTTATCGAGATTCACCCCTCCACTTT. This codes for CASSLDPYRDSPLHF.